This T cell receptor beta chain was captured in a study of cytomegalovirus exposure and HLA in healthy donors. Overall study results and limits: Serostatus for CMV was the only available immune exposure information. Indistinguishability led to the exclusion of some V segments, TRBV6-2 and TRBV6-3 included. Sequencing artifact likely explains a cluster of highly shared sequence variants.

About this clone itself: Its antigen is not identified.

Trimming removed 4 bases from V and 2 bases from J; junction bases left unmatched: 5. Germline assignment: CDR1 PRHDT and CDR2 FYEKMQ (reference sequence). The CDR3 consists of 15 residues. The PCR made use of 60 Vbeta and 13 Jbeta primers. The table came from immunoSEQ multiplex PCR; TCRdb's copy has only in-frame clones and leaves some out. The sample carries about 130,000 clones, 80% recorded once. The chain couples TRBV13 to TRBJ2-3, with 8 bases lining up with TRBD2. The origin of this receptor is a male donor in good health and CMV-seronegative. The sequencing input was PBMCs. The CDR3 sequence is CASSSNSGTTDTQYF. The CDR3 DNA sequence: TGTGCCAGCAGCTCAAATAGCGGGACCACAGATACGCAGTATTTT.